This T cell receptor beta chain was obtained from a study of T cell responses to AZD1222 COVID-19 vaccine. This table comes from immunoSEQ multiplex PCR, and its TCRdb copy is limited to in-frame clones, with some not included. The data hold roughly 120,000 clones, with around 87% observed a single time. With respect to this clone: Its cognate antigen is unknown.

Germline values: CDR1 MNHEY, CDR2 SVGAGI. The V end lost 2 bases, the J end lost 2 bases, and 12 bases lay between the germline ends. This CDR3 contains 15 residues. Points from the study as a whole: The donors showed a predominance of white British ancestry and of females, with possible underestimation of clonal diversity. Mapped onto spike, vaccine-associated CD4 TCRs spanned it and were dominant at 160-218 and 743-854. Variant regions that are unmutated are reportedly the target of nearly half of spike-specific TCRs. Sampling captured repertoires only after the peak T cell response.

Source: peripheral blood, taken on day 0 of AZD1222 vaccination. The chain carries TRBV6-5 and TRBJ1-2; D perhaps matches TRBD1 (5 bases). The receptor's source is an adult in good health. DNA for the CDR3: TGTGCCAGCAGTTACCGGAACTGGGGGAACTATGGCTACACCTTC. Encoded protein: CASSYRNWGNYGYTF.